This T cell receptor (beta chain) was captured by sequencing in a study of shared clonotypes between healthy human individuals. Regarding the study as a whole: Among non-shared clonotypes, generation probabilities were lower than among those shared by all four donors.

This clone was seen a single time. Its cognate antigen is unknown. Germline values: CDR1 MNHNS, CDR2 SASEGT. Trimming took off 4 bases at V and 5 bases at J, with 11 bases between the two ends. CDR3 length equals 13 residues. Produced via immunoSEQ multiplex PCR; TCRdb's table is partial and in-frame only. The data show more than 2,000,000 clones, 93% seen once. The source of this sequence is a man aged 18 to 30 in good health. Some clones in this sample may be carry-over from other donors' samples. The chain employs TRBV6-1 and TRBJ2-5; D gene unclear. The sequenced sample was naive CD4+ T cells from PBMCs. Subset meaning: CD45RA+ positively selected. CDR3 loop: CASSATEVETQYF. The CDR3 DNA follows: TGTGCCAGCAGTGCGACTGAGGTGGAGACCCAGTACTTC.